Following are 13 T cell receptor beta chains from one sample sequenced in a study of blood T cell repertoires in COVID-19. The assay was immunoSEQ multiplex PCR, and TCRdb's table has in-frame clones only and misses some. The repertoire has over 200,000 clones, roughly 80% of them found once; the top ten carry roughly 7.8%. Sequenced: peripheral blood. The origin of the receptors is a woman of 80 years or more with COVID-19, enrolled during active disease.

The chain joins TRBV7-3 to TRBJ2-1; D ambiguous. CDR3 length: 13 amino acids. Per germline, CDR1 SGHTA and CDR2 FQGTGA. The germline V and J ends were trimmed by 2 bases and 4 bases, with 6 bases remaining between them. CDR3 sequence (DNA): TGTGCCAGCAGCTTATCGACATACAATGAGCAGTTCTTC. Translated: CASSLSTYNEQFF. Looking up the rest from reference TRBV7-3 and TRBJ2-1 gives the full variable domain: GAGVSQTPSNKVTEKGKYVELRCDPISGHTALYWYRQSLGQGPEFLIYFQGTGAADDSGLPNDRFFAVRPEGSVSTLKIQRTERGDSAVYLCASSLSTYNEQFFGPGTRLTVL.

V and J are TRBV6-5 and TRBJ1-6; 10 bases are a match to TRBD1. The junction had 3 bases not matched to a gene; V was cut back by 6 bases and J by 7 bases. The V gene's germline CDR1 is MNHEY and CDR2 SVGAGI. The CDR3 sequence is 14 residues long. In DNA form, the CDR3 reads TGTGCCAGCAGAACGGGACAGGGGAATTCACCCCTCCACTTT. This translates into CASRTGQGNSPLHF.

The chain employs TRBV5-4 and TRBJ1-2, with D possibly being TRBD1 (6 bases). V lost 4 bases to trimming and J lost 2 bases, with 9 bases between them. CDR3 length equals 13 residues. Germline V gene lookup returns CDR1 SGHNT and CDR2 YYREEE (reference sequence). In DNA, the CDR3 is TGTGCCAGCAGCCAAACAGGGAACTATGGCTACACCTTC. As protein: CASSQTGNYGYTF.

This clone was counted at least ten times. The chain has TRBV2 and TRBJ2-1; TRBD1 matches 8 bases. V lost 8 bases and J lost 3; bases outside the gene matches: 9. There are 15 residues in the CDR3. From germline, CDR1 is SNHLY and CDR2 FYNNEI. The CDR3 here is CASASGQELYNEQFF. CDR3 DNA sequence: TGTGCCAGCGCCTCGGGACAGGAACTCTACAATGAGCAGTTCTTC.

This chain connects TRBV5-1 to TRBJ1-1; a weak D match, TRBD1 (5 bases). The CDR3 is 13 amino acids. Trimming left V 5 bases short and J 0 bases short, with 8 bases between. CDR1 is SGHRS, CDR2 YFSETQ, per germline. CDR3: CASRAGLNTEAFF. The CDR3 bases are TGCGCCAGCAGGGCAGGGTTGAACACTGAAGCTTTCTTT.

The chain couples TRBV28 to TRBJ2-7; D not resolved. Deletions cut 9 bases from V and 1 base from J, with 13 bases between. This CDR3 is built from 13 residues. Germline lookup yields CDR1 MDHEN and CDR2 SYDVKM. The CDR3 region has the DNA TGTGCCAGTGCCCCAGAAAATTCCTACGAGCAGTACTTC. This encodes CASAPENSYEQYF.

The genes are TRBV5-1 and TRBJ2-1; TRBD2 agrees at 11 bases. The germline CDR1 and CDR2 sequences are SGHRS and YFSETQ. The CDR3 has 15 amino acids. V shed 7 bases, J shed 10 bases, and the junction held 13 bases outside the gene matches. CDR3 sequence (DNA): TGCGCCAGCGTCACTAGCGGGGGTCCTCCGGGGGAGCAGTTCTTC. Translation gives CASVTSGGPPGEQFF. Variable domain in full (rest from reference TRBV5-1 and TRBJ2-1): KAGVTQTPRYLIKTRGQQVTLSCSPISGHRSVSWYQQTPGQGLQFLFEYFSETQRNKGNFPGRFSGRQFSNSRSEMNVSTLELGDSALYLCASVTSGGPPGEQFFGPGTRLTVL.

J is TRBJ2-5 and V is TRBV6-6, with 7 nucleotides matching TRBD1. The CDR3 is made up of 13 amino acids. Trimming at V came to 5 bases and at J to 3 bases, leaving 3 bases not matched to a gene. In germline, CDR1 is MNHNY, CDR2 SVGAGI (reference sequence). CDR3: CASSKTGEETQYF. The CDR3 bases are TGTGCCAGCAGTAAAACAGGGGAAGAGACCCAGTACTTC.

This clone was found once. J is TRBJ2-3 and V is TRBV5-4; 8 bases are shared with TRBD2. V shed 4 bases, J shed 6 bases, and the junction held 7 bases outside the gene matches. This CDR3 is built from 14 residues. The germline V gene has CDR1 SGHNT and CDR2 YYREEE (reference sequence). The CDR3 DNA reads TGTGCCAGCAGCCGGGCGGGGGGCGTCGATACGCAGTATTTT. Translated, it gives CASSRAGGVDTQYF.

CDR3: CASKMGGRYEQYF. CDR3 bases: TGTGCCAGCAAGATGGGCGGGCGGTACGAGCAGTACTTC. J is TRBJ2-7 and V is TRBV6-6; the D gene is possibly TRBD2 (5 bases). The germline gives CDR1 MNHNY, CDR2 SVGAGI (reference sequence). The CDR3 length is 13 residues. Trimming stripped 7 bases from V and 4 bases from J, with 14 bases between.

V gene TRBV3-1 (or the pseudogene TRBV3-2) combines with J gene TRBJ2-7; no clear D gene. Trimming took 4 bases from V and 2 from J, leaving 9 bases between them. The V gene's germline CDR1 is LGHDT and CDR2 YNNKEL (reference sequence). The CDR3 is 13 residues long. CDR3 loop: CASSLKGAYEQYF. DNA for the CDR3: TGTGCCAGCAGCCTTAAAGGAGCCTACGAGCAGTACTTC.

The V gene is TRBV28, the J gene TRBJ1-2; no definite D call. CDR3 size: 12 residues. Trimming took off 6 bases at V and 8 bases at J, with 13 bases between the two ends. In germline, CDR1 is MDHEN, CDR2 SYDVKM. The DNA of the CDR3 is TGTGCCAGCAGCCCCAACCCCAGGGGCTACACCTTC. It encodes CASSPNPRGYTF.

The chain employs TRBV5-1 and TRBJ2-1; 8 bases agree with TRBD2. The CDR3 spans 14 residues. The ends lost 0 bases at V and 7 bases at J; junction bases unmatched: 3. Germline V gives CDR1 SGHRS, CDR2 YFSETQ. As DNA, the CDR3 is TGCGCCAGCAGCTTGGCGGGAGGGGTAAATGAGCAGTTCTTC. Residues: CASSLAGGVNEQFF.